The 32 T cell receptor beta chains in this list originate from one sample, sequenced in a study of T cell changes during pregnancy in multiple sclerosis. Produced via immunoSEQ multiplex PCR; TCRdb's table is partial and in-frame only. Counted here are around 40,000 clones, about 91% occurring once; the ten biggest clones make up less than 0.75%. Sequenced material: CD4+ T cells from peripheral blood mononuclear cells, taken before pregnancy. The receptors shown here come from a female donor with multiple sclerosis, enrolled in a pregnancy study.

The chain couples TRBV7-2 to TRBJ2-7; 9 bases map to TRBD1. The CDR3 length is 13 residues. Germline values: CDR1 SGHTA, CDR2 FQGNSA. J was trimmed by 4 bases and V by 4 bases; bases with no gene match: 2. The CDR3 is CASSWTGDYEQYF. The DNA for the CDR3 is TGTGCCAGCAGCTGGACAGGGGATTACGAGCAGTACTTC.

This clone was seen only once. The chain uses TRBV14 and TRBJ2-1; a weak D match, TRBD1 (6 bases). The CDR3 runs to 15 residues. Germline CDR1 is SGHDN and CDR2 is FVKESK. Trimming took off 7 bases at V and 6 bases at J, with 19 bases between the two ends. The chain's CDR3 is CASTLSSGGSNEQFF. The CDR3 nucleotides read TGTGCCAGCACCTTGTCGTCTGGGGGCTCCAATGAGCAGTTCTTC.

The chain links TRBV7-3 to TRBJ2-2; TRBD1 agrees at 8 bases. The V segment lost 2 bases and the J segment 4 bases; nucleotides outside the gene matches: 6. This CDR3 contains 16 residues. Germline V CDR1 and CDR2: SGHTA, FQGTGA. CDR3 bases: TGTGCCAGCAGCTTATTGCCTACAGGGGGCACCGGGGAGCTGTTTTTT. The encoded protein is CASSLLPTGGTGELFF.

The chain couples TRBV7-2 to TRBJ1-3, with 8 bases lining up with TRBD1. In germline, CDR1 is SGHTA, CDR2 FQGNSA. The V and J ends lost 5 bases and 4 bases, in that order; junction bases with no gene match: 4. The CDR3 covers 14 residues. CDR3: CASSLWTGGNTIYF. The CDR3 DNA follows: TGTGCCAGCAGCCTTTGGACAGGGGGAAACACCATATATTTT. The full variable domain, completed using reference TRBV7-2 and TRBJ1-3, is GAGVSQSPSNKVTEKGKDVELRCDPISGHTALYWYRQSLGQGLEFLIYFQGNSAPDKSGLPSDRFSAERTGGSVSTLTIQRTQQEDSAVYLCASSLWTGGNTIYFGEGSWLTVV.

This rearrangement joins TRBV19 to TRBJ1-5, with D perhaps matching TRBD1 (5 bases). The germline CDR1 and CDR2 sequences are LNHDA and SQIVND (reference sequence). The CDR3 runs to 18 residues. The V gene lost 2 bases and the J gene lost 1 base, with 18 bases spanning the gap. CDR3 nucleotide sequence: TGTGCCAGTAGTATAAGGGGCATCAATTTTGGGAGCAATCAGCCCCAGCATTTT. Translating gives CASSIRGINFGSNQPQHF.

As to this clone: Other DNA sequences of this sample code for an identical CDR3. V is TRBV6-5 and J is TRBJ1-1; tentative D call: TRBD1 (5 bases). Germline CDR1 reads MNHEY; CDR2 reads SVGAGI. This CDR3 is 13 amino acids long. V dropped 2 bases and J dropped 5 bases, with 9 bases sitting between them. CDR3 in DNA: TGTGCCAGCAGTTACCGGGGGGGGACTGAAGCTTTCTTT. Amino acid sequence: CASSYRGGTEAFF.

The J gene is TRBJ1-1, the V gene TRBV6-5; 9 bases line up with TRBD1. This CDR3 region has 15 residues. Germline CDR1 is MNHEY and CDR2 is SVGAGI. Trimming took 2 bases from V and 10 from J; bases not matched to a gene: 11. CDR3 sequence: CASSYHRGQSPRAFF. CDR3 nucleotides: TGTGCCAGCAGTTACCACAGGGGGCAGTCACCGAGAGCTTTCTTT.

The J gene is TRBJ2-1, the V gene TRBV7-2; 7 bases map to TRBD2. The CDR3 covers 17 residues. Germline V gives CDR1 SGHTA, CDR2 FQGNSA. Trimming cost V 0 bases and J 3 bases; bases outside gene matches: 8. The CDR3 bases are TGTGCCAGCAGCTTAGCGCGCCTAGCGGCCCACTACAATGAGCAGTTCTTC. Protein sequence: CASSLARLAAHYNEQFF.

V is TRBV6-4 and J is TRBJ1-2; 7 bases match TRBD1. CDR1 MRHNA and CDR2 SNTAGT come from the germline V gene. This CDR3 has 13 residues. Losses at the gene ends were 3 bases for V and 2 bases for J; bases not matched to a gene: 0. The DNA of the CDR3 is TGTGCCAGCAGTGAGACAGGGAACTATGGCTACACCTTC. The encoded protein is CASSETGNYGYTF.

This sequence joins TRBV5-3 and TRBJ2-2; unclear D gene. TRBV5-3 is placed among ORFs of uncertain function. The CDR3 spans 13 residues. Between the trimmed V and J ends, which lost 2 bases and 1 base, there was a span of 3 bases. The CDR3 nucleotides are TGTGCCAGAAGCTTTCTGAACACCGGGGAGCTGTTTTTT. Translation: CARSFLNTGELFF.

The chain recombines TRBV27 with TRBJ1-1; TRBD1 aligns across 10 bases. Trimming removed 5 bases from V and 3 bases from J; junction bases left unmatched: 9. The CDR3 extends over 16 amino acids. The germline V gene encodes CDR1 MNHEY and CDR2 SMNVEV (reference sequence). CDR3 region: CASSRRQGAGDTEAFF. The CDR3, as DNA: TGTGCCAGCAGTCGTCGACAGGGGGCCGGAGACACTGAAGCTTTCTTT.

The chain links TRBV5-1 to TRBJ1-1, with 7 bases lining up with TRBD1. V trimming: 4 bases; J trimming: 4 bases; junction bases outside the gene matches: 16. The germline gives CDR1 SGHRS, CDR2 YFSETQ. CDR3 length: 17 residues. CDR3 coding DNA: TGCGCCAGCAGCCAACAACCAGGACAGGTTGGGGGCACTGAAGCTTTCTTT. Translating gives CASSQQPGQVGGTEAFF.

The V gene is TRBV18, the J gene TRBJ1-1; possibly TRBD1 for D (6 bases). CDR1 and CDR2 from the germline V gene are KGHSH and LQKENI. The CDR3 extends over 14 amino acids. Trimming cost V 2 bases and J 2 bases, with 9 bases left between them. The CDR3 here is CASSPEQGNTEAFF. The DNA for the CDR3 is TGTGCCAGCTCACCAGAACAGGGTAACACTGAAGCTTTCTTT.

This clone was picked up one time. This chain joins TRBV2 and TRBJ1-5; D remains ambiguous. The germline V and J ends were trimmed by 6 bases and 0 bases, with 12 bases remaining between them. The germline V gene has CDR1 SNHLY and CDR2 FYNNEI. The CDR3 contains 15 residues. The CDR3 sequence: CASRVTRYSNQPQHF. CDR3 coding DNA: TGTGCCAGCAGGGTGACACGGTATAGCAATCAGCCCCAGCATTTT.

In DNA form, the CDR3 reads TGTGCCAGCAGTGCGTTGCGGGCCGCGAGGACTAACTATGGCTACACCTTC. Encoded protein: CASSALRAARTNYGYTF. The rearrangement uses TRBV2 and TRBJ1-2; D remains ambiguous. V shed 4 bases and J shed 0 bases, with 18 bases lying between them. The CDR3 spans 17 residues. From germline, CDR1 is SNHLY and CDR2 FYNNEI.

The rearrangement links TRBV21-1 to TRBJ1-3. TRBV21-1 is reported as a pseudogene. The CDR3 consists of 9 residues. The CDR3 DNA follows: TGTGCCAGCAGCAAAGATGAGGATTTT. Translated, it gives CASSKDEDF.

The rearrangement links TRBV7-2 to TRBJ1-2; no clear D. The germline V gene encodes CDR1 SGHTA and CDR2 FQGNSA. The CDR3 spans 14 residues. V lost 2 bases to trimming and J lost 4 bases, with 11 bases between them. The CDR3 coding sequence is TGTGCCAGCAGCTTAACCCTAGAGACCTATGGCTACACCTTC. As protein: CASSLTLETYGYTF.

J is TRBJ2-5 and V is TRBV27; D gene ambiguous. V was trimmed by 2 bases and J by 7 bases, leaving 5 bases between them. In germline, CDR1 is MNHEY, CDR2 SMNVEV (reference sequence). The CDR3 is 11 amino acids. CDR3 DNA: TGTGCCAGCAGTTTAAGAGGGACCCAGTACTTC. Residues: CASSLRGTQYF.

V gene TRBV6-6 combines with J gene TRBJ2-1, with TRBD2 as a possible D gene (5 bases). The V and J ends lost 0 bases and 7 bases respectively, with 10 bases between them. The CDR3 runs 14 residues. Germline assignment: CDR1 MNHNY and CDR2 SVGAGI (reference sequence). The CDR3, as DNA: TGTGCCAGCAGTTACTCGATGCGCGGGAATGAGCAGTTCTTC. This codes for CASSYSMRGNEQFF.

The CDR3 coding sequence is TGTGCCAGCAGCGTAGGGCCTGCTGGAAACACCATATATTTT. Protein sequence: CASSVGPAGNTIYF. This chain joins TRBV9 and TRBJ1-3, with D hard to call. The CDR3 contains 14 residues. In germline, CDR1 is SGDLS, CDR2 YYNGEE. V lost 0 bases, J lost 2 bases, and 6 bases lay in between.

This clone came up a few times. The gene calls are TRBV7-2 and TRBJ2-1; D possibly corresponds to TRBD2 (5 bases). The CDR3 has 15 amino acids. V was shortened by 1 base and J by 10 bases, with 17 bases between the two germline ends. Per the germline V gene, CDR1 is SGHTA and CDR2 is FQGNSA. The CDR3 nucleotides read TGTGCCAGCAGCTTAGACGGGGTGGAATCGCGGGAGCAGTTCTTC. This codes for CASSLDGVESREQFF.

The J gene is TRBJ2-1, the V gene TRBV11-3; 7 bases fit TRBD1. From germline, CDR1 is SGHNT and CDR2 YENEEA. This CDR3 is 12 amino acids long. V gave up 3 bases and J gave up 10 bases; unmatched junction bases: 3. The CDR3 DNA reads TGTGCCAGCAGCTTGGGACAGCGGGAGCAGTTCTTC. It yields the protein CASSLGQREQFF.

The chain links TRBV7-9 to TRBJ1-5, with D perhaps TRBD1 (6 bases). The germline V gene encodes CDR1 SEHNR and CDR2 FQNEAQ (reference sequence). Trimming shortened V by 8 bases and J by 6 bases, and 11 bases separated the two germline ends. The CDR3 is made up of 12 amino acids. The CDR3 here is CASQGFGQPQHF. The CDR3 DNA reads as TGTGCCAGCCAGGGGTTCGGTCAGCCCCAGCATTTT.

The chain's CDR3 is CSAIRDYEQYF. The CDR3 bases are TGCAGTGCTATCAGGGACTACGAGCAGTACTTC. The rearrangement links TRBV20-1 to TRBJ2-7, with D perhaps TRBD1 (5 bases). The germline V gene encodes CDR1 DFQATT and CDR2 SNEGSKA (reference sequence). This CDR3 has 11 amino acids. The ends were cut back, 4 bases at V and 3 bases at J, with 7 bases in the middle.

This clone showed up just a few times. This chain connects TRBV20-1 to TRBJ1-1; D is uncertain. This CDR3 region has 10 residues. CDR1 and CDR2 from the germline V gene are DFQATT and SNEGSKA (reference sequence). Trimming pared 4 bases from V and 7 bases from J, leaving 7 bases between. In DNA form, the CDR3 reads TGCAGTGCTATGCGAAATGAAGCTTTCTTT. Translating gives CSAMRNEAFF.

The rearrangement links TRBV20-1 to TRBJ1-1; possible D gene TRBD1, 5 bases. This CDR3 is 11 amino acids long. In germline, CDR1 is DFQATT, CDR2 SNEGSKA (reference sequence). Trimming left V 1 base short and J 9 bases short, with 9 bases between. The CDR3 protein is CSARGGLQAFF. The CDR3 region has the DNA TGCAGTGCTAGAGGGGGCCTGCAAGCTTTCTTT.

This chain links TRBV7-8 with TRBJ1-5; perhaps TRBD1 as D (5 bases). The CDR3 covers 13 residues. Germline assignment: CDR1 SGHVS and CDR2 FQNEAQ. V gave up 3 bases and J gave up 5 bases, with 8 bases separating them. The CDR3 is CASSFSRDQPQHF. Here the CDR3 DNA reads TGTGCCAGCAGCTTTTCCAGGGATCAGCCCCAGCATTTT. Complete variable domain (other parts from reference TRBV7-8 and TRBJ1-5): GAGVSQSPRYKVAKRGQDVALRCDPISGHVSLFWYQQALGQGPEFLTYFQNEAQLDKSGLPSDRFFAERPEGSVSTLKIQRTQQEDSAVYLCASSFSRDQPQHFGDGTRLSIL.

V gene TRBV9 combines with J gene TRBJ2-5, with a weak D call TRBD2 (6 bases). Germline V gene sequence: CDR1 SGDLS, CDR2 YYNGEE. The CDR3 runs to 15 residues. V lost 2 bases, J lost 2 bases, and 13 bases lay in between. The CDR3 nucleotides read TGTGCCAGCAGCGTTGCGGGGCTCTCTCAAGAGACCCAGTACTTC. Its translation is CASSVAGLSQETQYF. Full variable domain (missing parts from reference TRBV9 and TRBJ2-5): DSGVTQTPKHLITATGQRVTLRCSPRSGDLSVYWYQQSLDQGLQFLIQYYNGEERAKGNILERFSAQQFPDLHSELNLSSLELGDSALYFCASSVAGLSQETQYFGPGTRLLVL.

The rearrangement uses TRBV7-2 and TRBJ2-3; possibly TRBD2 for D (7 bases). The CDR3 covers 16 residues. Trimming removed 4 bases at V and 2 bases at J, with 16 bases between. Germline V gene sequence: CDR1 SGHTA, CDR2 FQGNSA. The CDR3 region has the DNA TGTGCCAGCAGCTCCCCGACCGGGGGGCCCACAGATACGCAGTATTTT. Protein: CASSSPTGGPTDTQYF. The whole variable domain, remainder taken from reference TRBV7-2 and TRBJ2-3, is GAGVSQSPSNKVTEKGKDVELRCDPISGHTALYWYRQSLGQGLEFLIYFQGNSAPDKSGLPSDRFSAERTGGSVSTLTIQRTQQEDSAVYLCASSSPTGGPTDTQYFGPGTRLTVL.

The CDR3 loop reads CASSLVGGTEAFF. CDR3 bases: TGTGCCAGCAGCTTAGTAGGGGGCACTGAAGCTTTCTTT. The genes are TRBV11-3 and TRBJ1-1; D might be TRBD1 (6 bases). The V end lost 1 base, the J end lost 4 bases, and 7 bases lay between the germline ends. Germline V gives CDR1 SGHNT, CDR2 YENEEA. The CDR3 loop spans 13 amino acids.

V is TRBV19 and J is TRBJ1-5, with 7 bases that match TRBD1. Germline CDR1 LNHDA, CDR2 SQIVND (reference sequence). The CDR3 runs 17 residues. With 6 bases clipped from V and 0 bases from J, the junction kept 11 bases outside the gene matches. The CDR3 nucleotides read TGTGCCAGTAGGACTACCGCAACAGGGGTTAGCAATCAGCCCCAGCATTTT. This gives the protein CASRTTATGVSNQPQHF.

The V call is TRBV5-1, the J call TRBJ2-7; TRBD1 is a possible D gene (5 bases). The CDR3 totals 14 residues. Germline V gives CDR1 SGHRS, CDR2 YFSETQ. Trimming took 0 bases from V and 3 from J, leaving 10 bases between them. The CDR3: CASSLVVGVYEQYF. The CDR3 coding sequence is TGCGCCAGCAGCTTGGTTGTAGGGGTCTACGAGCAGTACTTC.